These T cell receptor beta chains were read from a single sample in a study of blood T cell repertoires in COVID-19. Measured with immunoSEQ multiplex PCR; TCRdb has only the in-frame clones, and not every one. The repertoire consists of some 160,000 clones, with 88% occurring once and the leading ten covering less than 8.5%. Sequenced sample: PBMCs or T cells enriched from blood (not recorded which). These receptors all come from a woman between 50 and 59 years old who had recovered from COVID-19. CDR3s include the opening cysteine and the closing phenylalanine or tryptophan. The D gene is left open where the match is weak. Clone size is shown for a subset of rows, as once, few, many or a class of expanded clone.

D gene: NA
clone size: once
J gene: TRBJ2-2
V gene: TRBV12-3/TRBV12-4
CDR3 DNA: TGTGCCAGCAGTTTCACGGTGGCCGGGGAGCTGTTTTTT
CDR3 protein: CASSFTVAGELFF

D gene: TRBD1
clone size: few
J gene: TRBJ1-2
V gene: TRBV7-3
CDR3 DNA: TGTGCCAGCAGCCGGACAGGGGGCAACTATGGCTACACCTTC
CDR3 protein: CASSRTGGNYGYTF

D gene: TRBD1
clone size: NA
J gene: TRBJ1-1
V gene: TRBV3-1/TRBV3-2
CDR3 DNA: TGTGCCAGCAGCCAAGCCCAGGGGGTGACTGAAGCTTTCTTT
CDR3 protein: CASSQAQGVTEAFF

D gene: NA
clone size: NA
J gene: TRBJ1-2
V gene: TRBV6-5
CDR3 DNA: TGTGCCAGCAGTTACCGTCCGGGGGATTATGGCTACACCTTC
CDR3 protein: CASSYRPGDYGYTF

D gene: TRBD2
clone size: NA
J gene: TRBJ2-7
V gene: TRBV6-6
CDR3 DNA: TGTGCCAGCAGTTACTCACTAGGCGGGGAGGGCTACGAGCAGTACTTC
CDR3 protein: CASSYSLGGEGYEQYF

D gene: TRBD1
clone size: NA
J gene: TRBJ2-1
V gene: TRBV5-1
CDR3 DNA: TGCGCCAGCAGCTTTGGACAGGGTGCCTACAATGAGCAGTTCTTC
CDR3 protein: CASSFGQGAYNEQFF

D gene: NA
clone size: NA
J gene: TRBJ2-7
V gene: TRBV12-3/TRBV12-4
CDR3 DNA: TGTGCCAGCAGTTTGACACTCTCCTACGAGCAGTACTTC
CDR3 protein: CASSLTLSYEQYF

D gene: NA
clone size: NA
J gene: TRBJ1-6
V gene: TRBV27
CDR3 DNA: TGTGCCAGCAGTTCGGTCTCCTATAATTCACCCCTCCACTTT
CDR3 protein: CASSSVSYNSPLHF

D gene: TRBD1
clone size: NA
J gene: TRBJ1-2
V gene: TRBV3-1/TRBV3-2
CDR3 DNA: TGTGCCAGCAGCGGGACAGGGGGCGCTAACTATGGCTACACCTTC
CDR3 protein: CASSGTGGANYGYTF

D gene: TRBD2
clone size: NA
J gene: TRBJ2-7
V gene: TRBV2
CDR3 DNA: TGTGCCAGCAGAGCAAATCTAGCGGGGGGCATGAACGAGCAGTACTTC
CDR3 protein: CASRANLAGGMNEQYF

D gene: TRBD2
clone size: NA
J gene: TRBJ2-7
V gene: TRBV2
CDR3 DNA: TGTGCCAGCAGTAAGATAGCGGGGGGGCCGAGTGACGAGCAGTACTTC
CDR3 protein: CASSKIAGGPSDEQYF

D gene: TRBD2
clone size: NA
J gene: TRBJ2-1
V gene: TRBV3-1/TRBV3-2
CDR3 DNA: TGTGCCAGCAGCGGGGGGGTCTCCTACAATGAGCAGTTCTTC
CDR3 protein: CASSGGVSYNEQFF

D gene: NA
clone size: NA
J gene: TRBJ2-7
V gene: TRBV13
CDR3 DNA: TGTGCCAGCAGCTTAGAAGGAATAGCCAGACCCTCCTACGAGCAGTACTTC
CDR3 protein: CASSLEGIARPSYEQYF

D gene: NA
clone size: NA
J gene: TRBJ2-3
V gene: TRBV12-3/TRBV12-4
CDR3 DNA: TGTGCCAGCACCCCGAAGGGGGAGTATACGCAGTATTTT
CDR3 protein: CASTPKGEYTQYF

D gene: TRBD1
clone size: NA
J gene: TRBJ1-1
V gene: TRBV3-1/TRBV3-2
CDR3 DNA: TGTGCCAGCAGCCAAGGCCTGTCAGGGGGTCGGAACACTGAAGCTTTCTTT
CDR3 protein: CASSQGLSGGRNTEAFF

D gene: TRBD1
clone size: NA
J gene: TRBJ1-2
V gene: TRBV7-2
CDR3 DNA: TGTGCCAGCAGCTTAGGGGGGAGAACAGGGGGCCCCGACTACACCTTC
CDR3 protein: CASSLGGRTGGPDYTF

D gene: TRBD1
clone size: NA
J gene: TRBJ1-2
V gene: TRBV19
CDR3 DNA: TGTGCCAGTAGTATCTCCCAAGGAGGGGGCAACTATGGCTACACCTTC
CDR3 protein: CASSISQGGGNYGYTF

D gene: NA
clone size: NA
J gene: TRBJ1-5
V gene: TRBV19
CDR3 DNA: TGTGCCAGTAGATCAGTACAGAACCGAGATCAGCCCCAGCATTTT
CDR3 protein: CASRSVQNRDQPQHF

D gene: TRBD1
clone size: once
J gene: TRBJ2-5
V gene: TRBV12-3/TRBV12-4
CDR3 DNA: TGTGCCAGCAGCGGACAGGGCCAGACCCAGTACTTC
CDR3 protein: CASSGQGQTQYF

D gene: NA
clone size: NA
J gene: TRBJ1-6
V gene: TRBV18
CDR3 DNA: TGTGCCAGCTCAAAGACAGATAATTCACCCCTCCACTTT
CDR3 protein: CASSKTDNSPLHF

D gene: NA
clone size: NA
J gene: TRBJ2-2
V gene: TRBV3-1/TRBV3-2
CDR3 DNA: TGTGCCAGCAGCCAAGGGGGGCAGGGGCAGCGCACCGGGGAGCTGTTTTTT
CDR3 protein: CASSQGGQGQRTGELFF

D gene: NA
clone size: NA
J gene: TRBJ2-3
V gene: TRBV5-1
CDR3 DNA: TGCGCCAGCAGCTTGGCCCGGAGCACAGATACGCAGTATTTT
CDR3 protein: CASSLARSTDTQYF

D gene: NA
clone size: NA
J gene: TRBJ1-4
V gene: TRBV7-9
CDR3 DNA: TGTGCCAGCAGCACCGCTACCCAGGGGACTAATGAAAAACTGTTTTTT
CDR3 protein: CASSTATQGTNEKLFF

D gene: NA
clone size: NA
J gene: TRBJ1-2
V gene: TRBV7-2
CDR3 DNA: TGTGCCAGCAGCCTCTTGGGGGCTTCTGGCTACACCTTC
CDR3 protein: CASSLLGASGYTF

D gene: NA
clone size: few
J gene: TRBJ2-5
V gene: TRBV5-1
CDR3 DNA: TGCGCCAGCAGCTTCGGAGTGGAGACCCAGTACTTC
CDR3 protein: CASSFGVETQYF

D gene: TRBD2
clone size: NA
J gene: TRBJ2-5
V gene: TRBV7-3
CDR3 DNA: TGTGCCAGCAGCCCCGGACTAGCGGGGGGGCGTATGCCGCGGCGGGAGACCCAGTACTTC
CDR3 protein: CASSPGLAGGRMPRRETQYF

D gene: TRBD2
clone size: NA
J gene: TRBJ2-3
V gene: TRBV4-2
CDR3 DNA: TGTGCCAGCAGCCAAGATAACGCAGCGGGGGAAGATACGCAGTATTTT
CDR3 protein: CASSQDNAAGEDTQYF

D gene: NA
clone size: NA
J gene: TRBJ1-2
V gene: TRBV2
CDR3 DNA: TGTGCCAGCAGGAAAGGACAGAGCAACTATGGCTACACCTTC
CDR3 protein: CASRKGQSNYGYTF

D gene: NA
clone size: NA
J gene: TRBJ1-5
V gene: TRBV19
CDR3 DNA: TGTGCCAGTAGTATAGGCGCCAATCAGCCCCAGCATTTT
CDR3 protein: CASSIGANQPQHF

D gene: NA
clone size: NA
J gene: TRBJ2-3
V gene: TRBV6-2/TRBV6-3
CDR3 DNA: TGTGCCAGCAGCCAACTAGTTAGTACGCAGTATTTT
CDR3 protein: CASSQLVSTQYF

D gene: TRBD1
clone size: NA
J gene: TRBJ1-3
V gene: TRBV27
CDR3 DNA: TGTGCCAGCAGTTTCACAGGGGCTGGAGGAAACACCATATATTTT
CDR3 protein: CASSFTGAGGNTIYF

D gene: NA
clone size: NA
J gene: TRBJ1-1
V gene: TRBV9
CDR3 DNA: TGTGCCAGCAGCGCCGGGGAGGACACTGAAGCTTTCTTT
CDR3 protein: CASSAGEDTEAFF